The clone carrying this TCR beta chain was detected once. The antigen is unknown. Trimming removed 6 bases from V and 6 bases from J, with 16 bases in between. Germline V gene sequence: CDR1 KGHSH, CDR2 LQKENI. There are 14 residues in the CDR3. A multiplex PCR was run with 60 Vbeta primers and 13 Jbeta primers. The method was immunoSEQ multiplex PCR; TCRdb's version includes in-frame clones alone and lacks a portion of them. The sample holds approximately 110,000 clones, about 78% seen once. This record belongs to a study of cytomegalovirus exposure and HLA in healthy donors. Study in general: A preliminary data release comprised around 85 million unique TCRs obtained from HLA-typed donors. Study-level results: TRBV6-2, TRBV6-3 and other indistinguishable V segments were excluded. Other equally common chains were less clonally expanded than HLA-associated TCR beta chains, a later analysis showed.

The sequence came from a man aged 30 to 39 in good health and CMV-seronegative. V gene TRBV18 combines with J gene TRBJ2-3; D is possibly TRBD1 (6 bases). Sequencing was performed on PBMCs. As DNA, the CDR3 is TGTGCCAGCTCCCTCCTACAGGGAATTGATACGCAGTATTTT. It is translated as CASSLLQGIDTQYF.